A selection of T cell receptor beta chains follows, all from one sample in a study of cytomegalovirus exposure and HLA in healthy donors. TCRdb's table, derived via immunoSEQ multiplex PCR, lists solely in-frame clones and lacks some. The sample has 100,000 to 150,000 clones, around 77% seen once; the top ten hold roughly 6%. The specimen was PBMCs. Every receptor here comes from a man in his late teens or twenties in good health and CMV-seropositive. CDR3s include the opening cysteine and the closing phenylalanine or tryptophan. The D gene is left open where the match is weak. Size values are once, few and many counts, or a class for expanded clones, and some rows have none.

CDR3nt: TGCGCCAGCAGCCGGTTCGGCGGGGAAAACACTGAAGCTTTCTTT; CDR3aa: CASSRFGGENTEAFF; d_gene: -; v_gene: TRBV5-1; abundance: few; j_gene: TRBJ1-1
CDR3nt: TGTGCCAGCAGTGACTGGTGCGGAGCGGTCTGTTCACCCCTCCACTTT; CDR3aa: CASSDWCGAVCSPLHF; d_gene: -; v_gene: TRBV6-4; abundance: -; j_gene: TRBJ1-6
CDR3nt: TGCGCCAGCAGCTTGCGTAGTGTCGGACAGGGGAATTCACCCCTCCACTTT; CDR3aa: CASSLRSVGQGNSPLHF; d_gene: TRBD1; v_gene: TRBV5-1; abundance: -; j_gene: TRBJ1-6
CDR3nt: TGTGCCTGGAGTGGGGGACTGAGAACCGGGGAGCTGTTTTTT; CDR3aa: CAWSGGLRTGELFF; d_gene: -; v_gene: TRBV30; abundance: -; j_gene: TRBJ2-2
CDR3nt: TGTGCCAGCAGTCAAGGATCGCAGGGTCACTACGAGCAGTACTTC; CDR3aa: CASSQGSQGHYEQYF; d_gene: -; v_gene: TRBV6-5; abundance: once; j_gene: TRBJ2-7
CDR3nt: TGTGCCAGCAGCACTACCGCGGCCGGGACTCACAATGAGCAGTTCTTC; CDR3aa: CASSTTAAGTHNEQFF; d_gene: -; v_gene: TRBV13; abundance: -; j_gene: TRBJ2-1
CDR3nt: TGTGCCAGCAGGGGAGATGAGCAGTTCTTC; CDR3aa: CASRGDEQFF; d_gene: -; v_gene: TRBV2; abundance: once; j_gene: TRBJ2-1
CDR3nt: TGTGCCAGCGACCTGGGACAGAAAAACATTCAGTACTTC; CDR3aa: CASDLGQKNIQYF; d_gene: TRBD1; v_gene: TRBV2; abundance: -; j_gene: TRBJ2-4
CDR3nt: TGTGCCACCAGCAGATCTATAGCGACACAAGAGACCCAGTACTTC; CDR3aa: CATSRSIATQETQYF; d_gene: -; v_gene: TRBV15; abundance: few; j_gene: TRBJ2-5
CDR3nt: TGTGCCAGCAGCTTAGGACAAACCTCTGGAAACACCATATATTTT; CDR3aa: CASSLGQTSGNTIYF; d_gene: -; v_gene: TRBV7-2; abundance: -; j_gene: TRBJ1-3
CDR3nt: TGTGCCAGCAGCTGGCGGGGGGGGCGAACTGAAGCTTTCTTT; CDR3aa: CASSWRGGRTEAFF; d_gene: -; v_gene: TRBV27; abundance: -; j_gene: TRBJ1-1
CDR3nt: TGTGCCAGTAGTTCCCTAGCGGGAGAGGCTAGGAATGAGCAGTTCTTC; CDR3aa: CASSSLAGEARNEQFF; d_gene: TRBD2; v_gene: TRBV19; abundance: -; j_gene: TRBJ2-1
CDR3nt: TGTGCCAGCATAGGAGGGCGTGATGGAAACACCATATATTTT; CDR3aa: CASIGGRDGNTIYF; d_gene: -; v_gene: TRBV6-1; abundance: few; j_gene: TRBJ1-3
CDR3nt: TGTGCCAGCAGCTTCTATAGCGACACCGGGGAGCTGTTTTTT; CDR3aa: CASSFYSDTGELFF; d_gene: -; v_gene: TRBV7-6; abundance: -; j_gene: TRBJ2-2
CDR3nt: TGCGCCAGCAGCCAAGATCAAGCGGGGAACCACTACGAGCAGTACTTC; CDR3aa: CASSQDQAGNHYEQYF; d_gene: TRBD2; v_gene: TRBV4-1; abundance: -; j_gene: TRBJ2-7